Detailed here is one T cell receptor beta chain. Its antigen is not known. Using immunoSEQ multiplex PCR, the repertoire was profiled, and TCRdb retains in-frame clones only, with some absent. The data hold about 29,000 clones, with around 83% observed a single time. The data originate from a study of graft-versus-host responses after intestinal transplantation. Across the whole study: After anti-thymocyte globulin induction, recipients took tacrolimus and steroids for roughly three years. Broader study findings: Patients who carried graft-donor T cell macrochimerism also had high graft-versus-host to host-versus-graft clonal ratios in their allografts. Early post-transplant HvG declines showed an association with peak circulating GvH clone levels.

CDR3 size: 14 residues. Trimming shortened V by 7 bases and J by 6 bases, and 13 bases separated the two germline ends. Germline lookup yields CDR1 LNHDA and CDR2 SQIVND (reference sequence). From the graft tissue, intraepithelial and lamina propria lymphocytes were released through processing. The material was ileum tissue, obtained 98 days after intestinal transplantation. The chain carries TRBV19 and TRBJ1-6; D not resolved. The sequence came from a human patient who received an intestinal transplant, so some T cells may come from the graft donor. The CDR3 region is CASNRGETNSPLHF. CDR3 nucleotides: TGTGCCAGTAATCGGGGTGAAACTAATTCACCCCTCCACTTT.